The TCR beta chain described here comes from a study of control samples from healthy donors and cancer patients. J was trimmed by 3 bases and V by 2 bases; bases with no gene match: 7. The CDR3 length is 16 residues. CDR1 MNHEY and CDR2 SVGEGT come from the germline V gene. Clones were read by immunoSEQ multiplex PCR, and TCRdb kept only the in-frame ones, dropping some. This sample's table has roughly 200,000 clones. The genes are TRBV6-2 or TRBV6-3 and TRBJ2-7; 10 bases fit TRBD1. The receptor comes from a woman in her twenties or thirties in good health. Sequenced: blood. CDR3: CASSYPFDRGLYEQYF. The CDR3 DNA sequence: TGTGCCAGCAGTTACCCTTTTGACAGGGGGCTCTACGAGCAGTACTTC.